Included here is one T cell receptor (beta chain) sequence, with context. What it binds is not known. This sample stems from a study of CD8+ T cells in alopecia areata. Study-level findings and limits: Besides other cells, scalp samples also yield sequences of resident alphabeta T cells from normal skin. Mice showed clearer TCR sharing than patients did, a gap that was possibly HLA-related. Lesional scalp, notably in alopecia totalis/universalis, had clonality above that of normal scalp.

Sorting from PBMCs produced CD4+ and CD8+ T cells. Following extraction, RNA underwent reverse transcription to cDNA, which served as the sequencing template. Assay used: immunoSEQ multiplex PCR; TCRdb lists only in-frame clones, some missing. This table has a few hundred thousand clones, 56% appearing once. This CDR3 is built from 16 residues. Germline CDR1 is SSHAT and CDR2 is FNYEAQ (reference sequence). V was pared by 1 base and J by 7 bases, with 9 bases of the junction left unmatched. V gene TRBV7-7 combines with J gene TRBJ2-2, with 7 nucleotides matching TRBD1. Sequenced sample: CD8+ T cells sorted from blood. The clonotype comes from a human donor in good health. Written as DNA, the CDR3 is TGTGCCAGCAGCTTAGACCCGGGACAGTTCAGCGGGGAGCTGTTTTTT. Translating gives CASSLDPGQFSGELFF.